This TCR beta chain was obtained from a study of OX40 agonist ivuxolimab in advanced cancers. General observations from the study: The CD4+ and CD8+ T cells in the blood had expanded clonally by week 6 at 0.1 to 3.0 mg/kg.

Of note for this clone: The antigen remains undetermined.

J lost 0 bases, V lost 0 bases, and 11 bases had no gene match. CDR3 size: 19 residues. CDR1 and CDR2 from the germline V gene are SGHRS and YFSETQ. Clones were read by immunoSEQ multiplex PCR, and TCRdb kept only the in-frame ones, dropping some. The sample records about 66,000 clones, about 91% being singletons. Patients who had autoimmune disease history or got systemic immunosuppression were left out. Sequencing was performed on CD4+ or CD8+ T cells sorted from blood, taken in a trial of the OX40 agonist ivuxolimab. The clonotype originates from an adult with an advanced solid tumor such as melanoma, head and neck, liver or kidney cancer. This chain joins TRBV5-1 and TRBJ1-1; 10 bases align to TRBD1. The CDR3, as DNA: TGCGCCAGCAGCTTGGCCGCGGGACAGGGGTTAGGTTTGAACACTGAAGCTTTCTTT. Translation gives CASSLAAGQGLGLNTEAFF.